These 24 T cell receptor beta chains came from one sample sequenced in a study of CD8 T cells in Susac syndrome. Reverse transcription used about 0.45 to 1 ug RNA and random hexamers. TCRdb reprocessed the immunoSEQ multiplex PCR reads via MiXCR and lists one record per CDR3 protein. The sample has roughly 200,000 distinct CDR3 sequences, roughly 91% seen once. The source material was CD4+ T cells from PBMCs. The receptors stem from a human donor with Susac syndrome.

The chain is built from TRBV10-3 and TRBJ2-1, with TRBD2 matching over 12 bases. The germline V gene encodes CDR1 ENHRY and CDR2 SYGVKD. CDR3 length: 15 amino acids. After removal of 10 bases from V and 0 bases from J, the junction contained 4 bases not matched to a gene. The CDR3 reads CASQTSGGSYNEQFF. In DNA form, the CDR3 reads TGTGCCAGCCAGACTAGCGGGGGCTCCTACAATGAGCAGTTCTTC.

The chain employs TRBV21-1 and TRBJ1-1. TRBV21-1 is shown as a pseudogene. The CDR3 is 15 residues long. This CDR3 reads CASSKDPSKNTEAFF. The DNA for the CDR3 is TGTGCCAGCAGCAAAGATCCCAGTAAGAACACTGAAGCTTTCTTT.

The chain recombines TRBV18 with TRBJ1-1; 7 bases match TRBD1. The V segment lost 3 bases and the J segment 10 bases; nucleotides outside the gene matches: 8. CDR3 size: 13 residues. The germline gives CDR1 KGHSH, CDR2 LQKENI. CDR3 nucleotide sequence: TGTGCCAGCTCACCCCATGACAGGGTGGGAGCTTTCTTT. It specifies CASSPHDRVGAFF.

V usage is TRBV3-1 and J usage is TRBJ2-7; D unclear. Germline loops: CDR1 LGHDT, CDR2 YNNKEL (reference sequence). V lost 6 bases, J lost 2 bases, and 8 bases lay in between. CDR3 length: 12 amino acids. As DNA, the CDR3 is TGTGCCAGCAGTCAGCAGACCTACGAGCAGTACTTC. Its protein product is CASSQQTYEQYF.

The chain has TRBV12-3 or TRBV12-4 and TRBJ2-7, with D maybe TRBD1 (5 bases). This CDR3 is built from 13 residues. The V end was cut by 6 bases, the J end by 3 bases, with 12 bases between. The CDR3 nucleotides read TGTGCCAGCAGCCAGACAGTCTACTACGAGCAGTACTTC. Translation: CASSQTVYYEQYF.

This clonotype was picked up a small number of times. V is TRBV25-1 and J is TRBJ2-1; TRBD1 might be the D (6 bases). Germline assignment: CDR1 MGHDK and CDR2 SYGVNS. This CDR3 has 15 residues. V gave up 3 bases and J gave up 3 bases, with 12 bases separating them. The CDR3 loop reads CASSDTGKIYNEQFF. The DNA for the CDR3 is TGTGCCAGCAGTGACACAGGGAAAATCTACAATGAGCAGTTCTTC.

This chain links TRBV5-4 with TRBJ1-4, with D perhaps TRBD1 (6 bases). The CDR3 has 13 residues. The germline V gene encodes CDR1 SGHNT and CDR2 YYREEE (reference sequence). V lost 1 base and J lost 8, with 9 bases in between. The CDR3 DNA reads as TGTGCCAGCAGCTTGACAGGGAACGAAAAACTGTTTTTT. Translating gives CASSLTGNEKLFF. Based on the CDR3 plus reference TRBV5-4 and TRBJ1-4, the full variable domain is ETGVTQSPTHLIKTRGQQVTLRCSSQSGHNTVSWYQQALGQGPQFIFQYYREEENGRGNFPPRFSGLQFPNYSSELNVNALELDDSALYLCASSLTGNEKLFFGSGTQLSVL.

This chain connects TRBV12-3 or TRBV12-4 to TRBJ2-1; 10 bases are shared with TRBD2. V trimming: 0 bases; J trimming: 6 bases; junction bases outside the gene matches: 2. The CDR3 consists of 15 residues. The CDR3 region is CASSLAGTSVNEQFF. Here the CDR3 DNA reads TGTGCCAGCAGTTTAGCCGGGACTAGCGTCAATGAGCAGTTCTTC.

The V gene is TRBV19, the J gene TRBJ2-7; 8 positions agree with TRBD1. Germline CDR1 is LNHDA and CDR2 is SQIVND (reference sequence). With 4 bases clipped from V and 7 bases from J, the junction kept 9 bases outside the gene matches. CDR3 length: 14 amino acids. CDR3 coding DNA: TGTGCCAGTAGTACCGGGACAGGATATGGGGAGCAGTACTTC. It codes for CASSTGTGYGEQYF.

This clonotype was detected once. The chain recombines TRBV30 with TRBJ2-1, with no clear D. The CDR3 is 12 amino acids. Between the trimmed V and J ends, which lost 3 bases and 10 bases, there was a span of 13 bases. The V gene's germline CDR1 is GTSNPN and CDR2 SVGIG (reference sequence). Here the CDR3 reads CAWRDHVGEQFF. The CDR3 nucleotides read TGTGCCTGGAGAGATCATGTTGGGGAGCAGTTCTTC.

This clonotype was counted once. The chain links TRBV4-1 to TRBJ1-4; no firm D call. The CDR3 is 15 residues long. Germline CDR1 reads MGHRA; CDR2 reads YSYEKL. V lost 1 base to trimming and J lost 4 bases, with 10 bases between them. As DNA, the CDR3 is TGCGCCAGCAGCCAAGTGGCTCCGATTAATGAAAAACTGTTTTTT. It specifies CASSQVAPINEKLFF.

J is TRBJ1-2 and V is TRBV19; TRBD1 agrees at 7 bases. Germline loops: CDR1 LNHDA, CDR2 SQIVND (reference sequence). The CDR3 spans 13 residues. V lost 9 bases, J lost 5 bases, and 9 bases stayed unmatched. The DNA for the CDR3 is TGTGCCAGCGCCGGGACAGCTGATTATGGCTACACCTTC. Amino acid sequence: CASAGTADYGYTF.

The genes are TRBV20-1 and TRBJ1-5; no reliable D call. CDR1 is DFQATT and CDR2 is SNEGSKA in the germline V gene (reference sequence). The V and J ends lost 6 bases and 4 bases respectively, with 16 bases between them. This CDR3 has 14 residues. CDR3 loop: CSARLQNGNQPQHF. CDR3 nucleotide sequence: TGCAGTGCGAGACTCCAGAACGGTAATCAGCCCCAGCATTTT.

The chain employs TRBV6-1 and TRBJ1-2, with D maybe TRBD1 (5 bases). The CDR3 runs to 13 residues. V dropped 1 base and J dropped 4 bases, with 7 bases sitting between them. Germline V gene data show CDR1 as MNHNS and CDR2 as SASEGT. CDR3 in DNA: TGTGCCAGCAGTGAAGGACAGATCTATGGCTACACCTTC. This gives the protein CASSEGQIYGYTF.

The rearrangement uses TRBV5-1 and TRBJ2-7, with 8 bases that match TRBD1. This CDR3 is built from 13 residues. V was pared by 5 bases and J by 5 bases, with 6 bases of the junction left unmatched. Germline values: CDR1 SGHRS, CDR2 YFSETQ. CDR3 nucleotides: TGCGCCAGCAGATTCGGCAGGGGGCACGAGCAGTACTTC. It encodes CASRFGRGHEQYF.

V usage is TRBV6-6 and J usage is TRBJ1-2, with TRBD1 identical over 12 bases. The V gene's germline CDR1 is MNHNY and CDR2 SVGAGI (reference sequence). The length of the CDR3 is 15 residues. V gave up 6 bases and J gave up 7 bases; unmatched junction bases: 9. CDR3 sequence (DNA): TGTGCCAGCAGCGGACCGGGACAGGGGGCCGGTGGCTACACCTTC. This translates into CASSGPGQGAGGYTF.

The rearrangement uses TRBV12-3 or TRBV12-4 and TRBJ1-1; D is uncertain. This CDR3 has 13 amino acids. The ends were cut back, 2 bases at V and 5 bases at J, with 9 bases in the middle. In DNA form, the CDR3 reads TGTGCCAGCAGTTTATATTCTGGGACTGAAGCTTTCTTT. It translates to CASSLYSGTEAFF.

The chain employs TRBV28 and TRBJ1-5; D not resolved. The V end was cut by 5 bases, the J end by 0 bases, with 14 bases between. The length of the CDR3 is 16 residues. Germline V gene data show CDR1 as MDHEN and CDR2 as SYDVKM. CDR3 sequence: CASSNLRTYSNQPQHF. The CDR3 DNA reads TGTGCCAGCAGTAACCTTCGAACCTATAGCAATCAGCCCCAGCATTTT.

This clonotype was counted a few times. This chain links TRBV7-3 with TRBJ1-5; the D gene is possibly TRBD1 (6 bases). This CDR3 is 17 amino acids long. Trimming shortened V by 4 bases and J by 0 bases, and 16 bases separated the two germline ends. Germline V gene data show CDR1 as SGHTA and CDR2 as FQGTGA. The CDR3 DNA reads as TGTGCCAGCAGCTGTTGGGGGGCAGAGGATAGCAATCAGCCCCAGCATTTT. It encodes CASSCWGAEDSNQPQHF.

The V call is TRBV28, the J call TRBJ2-1; 9 bases are a match to TRBD2. CDR3 length: 16 residues. Germline CDR1 and CDR2: MDHEN and SYDVKM. V was pared by 6 bases and J by 0 bases, with 6 bases of the junction left unmatched. CDR3 in DNA: TGTGCCAGCAGAGACAGAGCGGGAGGCTCCTACAATGAGCAGTTCTTC. Its protein is CASRDRAGGSYNEQFF.

This chain links TRBV19 with TRBJ2-3, with 10 nucleotides matching TRBD2. V lost 6 bases to trimming and J lost 2 bases; unmatched junction nucleotides: 5. The germline CDR1 and CDR2 sequences are LNHDA and SQIVND (reference sequence). This CDR3 contains 15 residues. The CDR3 DNA follows: TGTGCCAGTAGGCGACTAGCGGGCCCCACAGATACGCAGTATTTT. This encodes CASRRLAGPTDTQYF.

This chain joins TRBV30 and TRBJ1-5; no clear D. Germline-derived CDR1 and CDR2 are GTSNPN and SVGIG (reference sequence). Trimming removed 0 bases from V and 4 bases from J, with 7 bases in between. The CDR3 runs 13 residues. The CDR3 region has the DNA TGTGCCTGGAGTGTTCAGTCTAATCAGCCCCAGCATTTT. This codes for CAWSVQSNQPQHF.

This chain uses TRBV6-2 or TRBV6-3 with TRBJ2-7; 7 bases map to TRBD2. Per the germline V gene, CDR1 is MNHEY and CDR2 is SVGEGT. The CDR3 is 12 residues long. V dropped 4 bases and J dropped 3; count of bases not matched to a gene: 0. The CDR3 region has the DNA TGTGCCAGCAGTTCGGGGGGCTACGAGCAGTACTTC. Translated: CASSSGGYEQYF.

This clonotype has only one observation. The chain links TRBV6-5 to TRBJ2-7; D may be TRBD2 (5 bases). This CDR3 has 14 residues. Looked up from germline, CDR1 is MNHEY and CDR2 is SVGAGI. Trimming stripped 6 bases from V and 3 bases from J, with 15 bases between. CDR3 residues: CASRRPGSNYEQYF. The CDR3, as DNA: TGTGCCAGCAGAAGACCGGGATCTAACTACGAGCAGTACTTC.